This is a list of T cell receptor beta chains from one sample in a study of blood T cell repertoires in COVID-19. Measured with immunoSEQ multiplex PCR; TCRdb has only the in-frame clones, and not every one. Of 65,000 to 80,000 clones in the sample, roughly 86% were seen once. The sample consisted of peripheral blood. Receptor source: a human donor in a cohort sampled during active COVID-19. CDR3s include the opening cysteine and the closing phenylalanine or tryptophan. A D gene is named only where the DNA matches it firmly. Rows give clone size only sometimes, using once, few, many, or a class for an expanded clone.

D gene: .; V gene: TRBV2; clone size: .; J gene: TRBJ1-2; CDR3 DNA: TGTGCCAGCAGTGAGACAGATGGCTACACCTTC; CDR3 protein: CASSETDGYTF
D gene: .; V gene: TRBV9; clone size: .; J gene: TRBJ1-3; CDR3 DNA: TGTGCCAGCAGCGTAGGAATGGGGGGCTCTGGAAACACCATATATTTT; CDR3 protein: CASSVGMGGSGNTIYF
D gene: .; V gene: TRBV7-2; clone size: .; J gene: TRBJ2-2; CDR3 DNA: TGTGCCAGCGGACTAAGTTTCGGGGAGCTGTTTTTT; CDR3 protein: CASGLSFGELFF
D gene: TRBD2; V gene: TRBV7-6; clone size: .; J gene: TRBJ2-1; CDR3 DNA: TGTGCCAGCAGGATCACCCCGACTAGCGGATACAATGAGCAGTTCTTC; CDR3 protein: CASRITPTSGYNEQFF
D gene: TRBD2; V gene: TRBV30; clone size: .; J gene: TRBJ2-5; CDR3 DNA: TGTGCCTCGGGAGAAGCGGGGAGCGGGACCCAGTACTTC; CDR3 protein: CASGEAGSGTQYF
D gene: TRBD2; V gene: TRBV19; clone size: .; J gene: TRBJ2-5; CDR3 DNA: TGTGCCAGTAGTACCCTCACTAGCGGGGGACAAGAGACCCAGTACTTC; CDR3 protein: CASSTLTSGGQETQYF
D gene: TRBD1; V gene: TRBV28; clone size: .; J gene: TRBJ2-3; CDR3 DNA: TGTGCCAGCAGCCCAGGGGGACGCACAGATACGCAGTATTTT; CDR3 protein: CASSPGGRTDTQYF
D gene: .; V gene: TRBV6-1; clone size: .; J gene: TRBJ2-2; CDR3 DNA: TGTGCCAGCAGTGAATTCCCAAGGTTACGGCAGGGCCCCCCCGGGGAGCTGTTTTTT; CDR3 protein: CASSEFPRLRQGPPGELFF
D gene: .; V gene: TRBV28; clone size: .; J gene: TRBJ1-5; CDR3 DNA: TGTGCCAGCGCAACAGGGATTTATCAGCCCCAGCATTTT; CDR3 protein: CASATGIYQPQHF
D gene: TRBD1; V gene: TRBV18; clone size: .; J gene: TRBJ1-1; CDR3 DNA: TGTGCCAGCTCACCCCAGGAGGGGGCAGGGCGCGCTGAAGCTTTCTTT; CDR3 protein: CASSPQEGAGRAEAFF
D gene: .; V gene: TRBV4-1; clone size: once; J gene: TRBJ2-1; CDR3 DNA: TGCGCCAGCAGCCACGCTCGCGGGGCGCAGTTCTTC; CDR3 protein: CASSHARGAQFF
D gene: TRBD1; V gene: TRBV5-6; clone size: .; J gene: TRBJ1-5; CDR3 DNA: TGTGCCAGCAGCTGGGGGGACAGGGGGCTAGGACAGCCCCAGCATTTT; CDR3 protein: CASSWGDRGLGQPQHF
D gene: .; V gene: TRBV5-1; clone size: .; J gene: TRBJ2-5; CDR3 DNA: TGCGCCAGCAGCCTTGGTTTATACGGAGGAGAGACCCAGTACTTC; CDR3 protein: CASSLGLYGGETQYF
D gene: TRBD2; V gene: TRBV18; clone size: few; J gene: TRBJ2-3; CDR3 DNA: TGTGCCAGCTCACTCCGCAGCGGGACTGGCACAGATACGCAGTATTTT; CDR3 protein: CASSLRSGTGTDTQYF
D gene: TRBD2; V gene: TRBV11-2; clone size: few; J gene: TRBJ2-5; CDR3 DNA: TGTGCCAGCAGCTTTGGTAGACTAGCCGAAGAGACCCAGTACTTC; CDR3 protein: CASSFGRLAEETQYF
D gene: .; V gene: TRBV3-1/TRBV3-2; clone size: .; J gene: TRBJ2-1; CDR3 DNA: TGTGCCAGCAGCCAGAGGCGGGACAATGAGCAGTTCTTC; CDR3 protein: CASSQRRDNEQFF
D gene: .; V gene: TRBV6-4; clone size: once; J gene: TRBJ2-5; CDR3 DNA: TGTGCCAGCAGTGAGACTAGATGGGAGACCCAGTACTTC; CDR3 protein: CASSETRWETQYF
D gene: TRBD2; V gene: TRBV5-4; clone size: few; J gene: TRBJ2-5; CDR3 DNA: TGTGCCAGCAGCCGTAGCGGGGGGCAAGAGACCCAGTACTTC; CDR3 protein: CASSRSGGQETQYF
D gene: TRBD1; V gene: TRBV10-3; clone size: .; J gene: TRBJ2-7; CDR3 DNA: TGTGCCATCACAGGACAGGGGGCGGGTGAGCAGTACTTC; CDR3 protein: CAITGQGAGEQYF
D gene: .; V gene: TRBV24-1; clone size: .; J gene: TRBJ2-5; CDR3 DNA: TGTGCCACCAGTGATTCGAGGGGGATCGGAGAGACCCAGTACTTC; CDR3 protein: CATSDSRGIGETQYF
D gene: .; V gene: TRBV2; clone size: .; J gene: TRBJ2-3; CDR3 DNA: TGTGCCAGCAGTGGGGGACTCAGCACAGATACGCAGTATTTT; CDR3 protein: CASSGGLSTDTQYF
D gene: .; V gene: TRBV6-5; clone size: .; J gene: TRBJ1-1; CDR3 DNA: TGTGCCAGCAGACAGGGTGGAAACGAAGCTTTCTTT; CDR3 protein: CASRQGGNEAFF
D gene: .; V gene: TRBV13; clone size: .; J gene: TRBJ2-2; CDR3 DNA: TGTGCCAGCAGCCCGCGGGGCAGTAACACCGGGGAGCTGTTTTTT; CDR3 protein: CASSPRGSNTGELFF
D gene: .; V gene: TRBV5-5; clone size: .; J gene: TRBJ2-5; CDR3 DNA: TGTGCCAGCACCCCCGCTGGGGGGACGATAAGGGAGACCCAGTACTTC; CDR3 protein: CASTPAGGTIRETQYF
D gene: TRBD1; V gene: TRBV19; clone size: .; J gene: TRBJ1-4; CDR3 DNA: TGTGCCAGTACGAAGACAGGGCGCGAAAAACTGTTTTTT; CDR3 protein: CASTKTGREKLFF
D gene: .; V gene: TRBV5-1; clone size: few; J gene: TRBJ1-1; CDR3 DNA: TGCGCCAGCAGCTCGGGGGGAGGGACTGAAGCTTTCTTT; CDR3 protein: CASSSGGGTEAFF
D gene: .; V gene: TRBV28; clone size: .; J gene: TRBJ1-4; CDR3 DNA: TGTGCCAGCAAGACGCCCGGTCGGGCTAATGAAAAACTGTTTTTT; CDR3 protein: CASKTPGRANEKLFF
D gene: TRBD1; V gene: TRBV14; clone size: .; J gene: TRBJ1-1; CDR3 DNA: TGTGCCAGCAGCCAAAGCCGGACAGGGGGAACTGAAGCTTTCTTT; CDR3 protein: CASSQSRTGGTEAFF
D gene: TRBD1; V gene: TRBV29-1; clone size: .; J gene: TRBJ1-2; CDR3 DNA: TGCAGCGCCCTGAGGCCGGGACAGTTCTATGGCTACACCTTC; CDR3 protein: CSALRPGQFYGYTF
D gene: .; V gene: TRBV21-1; clone size: few; J gene: TRBJ1-3; CDR3 DNA: TGTGCCAGCGCTGGGACAGGGAGCTCTGGAAACACCATATATTTT; CDR3 protein: CASAGTGSSGNTIYF
D gene: .; V gene: TRBV21-1; clone size: .; J gene: TRBJ1-5; CDR3 DNA: TGTGCCAGCAGCAAAGACCAGGACTATAGCAATCAGCCCCAGCATTTT; CDR3 protein: CASSKDQDYSNQPQHF
D gene: .; V gene: TRBV5-1; clone size: many; J gene: TRBJ1-3; CDR3 DNA: TGCGCCAGCAGCTTGGGCCACAGGGATTCTGGAAACACCATATATTTT; CDR3 protein: CASSLGHRDSGNTIYF
D gene: TRBD2; V gene: TRBV7-9; clone size: .; J gene: TRBJ2-1; CDR3 DNA: TGTGCCAGCAGCCCACGGGGGGGCCTTGGAAATGAGCAGTTCTTC; CDR3 protein: CASSPRGGLGNEQFF
D gene: .; V gene: TRBV19; clone size: .; J gene: TRBJ2-7; CDR3 DNA: TGTGCCAGTACCCCCGGGGGTTCCTACGAGCAGTACTTC; CDR3 protein: CASTPGGSYEQYF
D gene: TRBD1; V gene: TRBV5-1; clone size: .; J gene: TRBJ1-3; CDR3 DNA: TGCGCCAGCAGCTTAAGACAGGGAATATCTGGAAACACCATATATTTT; CDR3 protein: CASSLRQGISGNTIYF
D gene: TRBD1; V gene: TRBV30; clone size: .; J gene: TRBJ1-6; CDR3 DNA: TGTGCCTGTGCCAGGACAGGGGGAAGCTCACCCCTCCACTTT; CDR3 protein: CACARTGGSSPLHF
D gene: .; V gene: TRBV6-1; clone size: few; J gene: TRBJ1-2; CDR3 DNA: TGTGCCAGCAGTGAAGCAGGGAGTTACGATGGCTACACCTTC; CDR3 protein: CASSEAGSYDGYTF
D gene: .; V gene: TRBV4-2; clone size: .; J gene: TRBJ2-5; CDR3 DNA: TGTGCCAGCAGCCAGCCGGGGAGCCAAGAGACCCAGTACTTC; CDR3 protein: CASSQPGSQETQYF
D gene: .; V gene: TRBV6-5; clone size: .; J gene: TRBJ2-7; CDR3 DNA: TGTGCCAGCAGTTGGGGGGACGGGTCCTACGAGCAGTACTTC; CDR3 protein: CASSWGDGSYEQYF
D gene: .; V gene: TRBV11-1; clone size: .; J gene: TRBJ1-4; CDR3 DNA: TGTGCCAGCAGCCACTACCGGGAGAAACTGTTTTTT; CDR3 protein: CASSHYREKLFF
D gene: .; V gene: TRBV5-5; clone size: few; J gene: TRBJ2-5; CDR3 DNA: TGTGCCAGCAGCTTGGTTGTGGGACAACCGCAAGAGACCCAGTACTTC; CDR3 protein: CASSLVVGQPQETQYF
D gene: .; V gene: TRBV6-5; clone size: .; J gene: TRBJ1-4; CDR3 DNA: TGTGCCAGCAGTCCGGGACTCTCTAATGAAAAACTGTTTTTT; CDR3 protein: CASSPGLSNEKLFF
D gene: TRBD1; V gene: TRBV7-9; clone size: few; J gene: TRBJ1-1; CDR3 DNA: TGTGCCAGCAGCTTTACAGGGGGCACTGAAGCTTTCTTT; CDR3 protein: CASSFTGGTEAFF
D gene: .; V gene: TRBV6-1; clone size: .; J gene: TRBJ1-4; CDR3 DNA: TGTGCCAGCAGTGAGGCCCGAAAAGCAACTAATGAAAAACTGTTTTTT; CDR3 protein: CASSEARKATNEKLFF
D gene: .; V gene: TRBV7-9; clone size: .; J gene: TRBJ2-1; CDR3 DNA: TGTGCCAGCAGCTTAGGACAGGACGGCAATGAGCAGTTCTTC; CDR3 protein: CASSLGQDGNEQFF
D gene: .; V gene: TRBV5-1; clone size: .; J gene: TRBJ1-4; CDR3 DNA: TGCGCCAGCAGCTCCTTCCCCCTTAATGAAAAACTGTTTTTT; CDR3 protein: CASSSFPLNEKLFF
D gene: TRBD1; V gene: TRBV25-1; clone size: .; J gene: TRBJ1-2; CDR3 DNA: TGTGCCAGCAGTGAATATACAGGGGTTTATGGCTACACCTTC; CDR3 protein: CASSEYTGVYGYTF
D gene: .; V gene: TRBV9; clone size: .; J gene: TRBJ1-2; CDR3 DNA: TGTGCCAGCAGCTCCCGGGGGGTCTATGGCTACACCTTC; CDR3 protein: CASSSRGVYGYTF
D gene: TRBD1; V gene: TRBV7-2; clone size: .; J gene: TRBJ1-2; CDR3 DNA: TGTGCCAGCAGCTTAGCGTACAGGGGAGGAGGCTACACCTTC; CDR3 protein: CASSLAYRGGGYTF
D gene: TRBD1; V gene: TRBV19; clone size: .; J gene: TRBJ1-5; CDR3 DNA: TGTGCCAGTAGCCGAGGGACAGATAGCAATCAGCCCCAGCATTTT; CDR3 protein: CASSRGTDSNQPQHF
D gene: .; V gene: TRBV12-3/TRBV12-4; clone size: .; J gene: TRBJ1-2; CDR3 DNA: TGTGCCAGCGGCGACTCATCGAACTATGGCTACACCTTC; CDR3 protein: CASGDSSNYGYTF
D gene: TRBD1; V gene: TRBV10-3; clone size: .; J gene: TRBJ2-5; CDR3 DNA: TGTGCCATCGCACCGGGGGACAGGAGCGTATCCCCTCAAGAGACCCAGTACTTC; CDR3 protein: CAIAPGDRSVSPQETQYF
D gene: TRBD2; V gene: TRBV7-2; clone size: .; J gene: TRBJ2-3; CDR3 DNA: TGTGCCAGCAGCTTAACCGGGACTAGGGCAGATACGCAGTATTTT; CDR3 protein: CASSLTGTRADTQYF
D gene: .; V gene: TRBV13; clone size: .; J gene: TRBJ2-7; CDR3 DNA: TGTGCCAGCAGCTTAGGGTTGGGGAGCTACGAGCAGTACTTC; CDR3 protein: CASSLGLGSYEQYF
D gene: TRBD2; V gene: TRBV7-2; clone size: .; J gene: TRBJ2-7; CDR3 DNA: TGTGCCAGCAGCTTGGGGGGGACTAGCGGAAGCTCCTACGAGCAGTACTTC; CDR3 protein: CASSLGGTSGSSYEQYF
D gene: .; V gene: TRBV10-1; clone size: .; J gene: TRBJ1-2; CDR3 DNA: TGCGCCAGCAATGATGTATGGCCCCAGGGGCGGGATGGCTACACCTTC; CDR3 protein: CASNDVWPQGRDGYTF
D gene: .; V gene: TRBV18; clone size: .; J gene: TRBJ2-7; CDR3 DNA: TGTGCCAGCTCACCACCGTCCAGGGTAAGCTACGAGCAGTACTTC; CDR3 protein: CASSPPSRVSYEQYF